This TCR beta chain came from a study of memory CD4+ T cells and cytomegalovirus serostatus. V was trimmed by 2 bases and J by 0 bases, leaving 21 bases between them. The CDR3 consists of 20 residues. Per germline, CDR1 SGHRS and CDR2 YFSETQ. With regard to this clone: Its matching antigen is unknown.

Single viable CD3+CD4+CD8-CD45RO+ cells were sorted as the memory CD4+ T cells. Sequenced by immunoSEQ multiplex PCR; TCRdb stores in-frame clones only, minus some. The sample consists of under 100,000 clones, 80% of them appearing once. Broader study findings: The CMV-associated TCR signature appears largely within the CD4+ memory repertoire. About two fifths of the roughly 150 known CMV-associated TCRbeta sequences appeared in CD4+ memory.

This TCR came from an adult in good health and CMV-seronegative. Sequenced input: memory CD4+ T cells from blood. The V gene is TRBV5-1, the J gene TRBJ1-6; D call uncertain. The CDR3 coding sequence is TGCGCCAGCAGCTTCCAGGCGCGAAATTCGGGGAGCTCCTATAATTCACCCCTCCACTTT. It codes for CASSFQARNSGSSYNSPLHF.